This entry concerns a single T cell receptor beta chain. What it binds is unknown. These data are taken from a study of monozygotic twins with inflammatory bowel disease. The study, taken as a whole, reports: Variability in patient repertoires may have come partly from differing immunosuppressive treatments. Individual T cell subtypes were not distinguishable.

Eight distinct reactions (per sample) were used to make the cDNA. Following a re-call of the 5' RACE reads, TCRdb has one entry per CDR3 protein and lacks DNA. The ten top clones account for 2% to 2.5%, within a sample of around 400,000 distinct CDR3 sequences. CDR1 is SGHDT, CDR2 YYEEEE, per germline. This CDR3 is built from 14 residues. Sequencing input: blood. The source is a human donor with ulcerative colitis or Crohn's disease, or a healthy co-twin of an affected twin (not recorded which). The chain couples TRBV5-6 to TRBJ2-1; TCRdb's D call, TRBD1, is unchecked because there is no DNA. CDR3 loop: CASSLLGRINEQFF.